This TCR beta chain was observed in a study of control samples from healthy donors and cancer patients. Produced via immunoSEQ multiplex PCR; TCRdb's table is partial and in-frame only. The profile shows 150,000 to 160,000 clones, 93% of them singletons. The germline CDR1 and CDR2 sequences are SGHRS and YFSETQ. CDR3 size: 15 residues. V lost 0 bases and J lost 6, with 12 bases in between. The specimen was blood. This sequence joins TRBV5-1 and TRBJ1-4; D unresolved. This TCR derives from a man aged 50 to 60 in good health. In nucleotides, the CDR3 is TGCGCCAGCAGCTTGGAGGCAGGTCGGCATGAAAAACTGTTTTTT. Protein product: CASSLEAGRHEKLFF.